This TCR beta chain was retrieved from a study of cytomegalovirus exposure and HLA in healthy donors. Broader study findings: Indistinguishability led to the exclusion of some V segments, TRBV6-2 and TRBV6-3 included. Researchers reported from a later analysis that most CMV-associated TCR beta chains appeared HLA-restricted.

A note on this clone: Its antigen is unidentified.

PCR primers comprised 60 Vbeta and 13 Jbeta primers. Measured with immunoSEQ multiplex PCR; TCRdb has only the in-frame clones, and not every one. Found here are approximately 70,000 clones, about 73% of them singletons; the top ten hold more than 7.5%. Trimming took off 5 bases at V and 5 bases at J, with 15 bases between the two ends. Germline V CDR1 and CDR2: SGHTA, FQGNSA. The CDR3 extends over 14 amino acids. The chain combines TRBV7-2 with TRBJ2-5; TRBD2 might be the D (7 bases). This TCR derives from a woman between 45 and 60 years old in good health and CMV-seropositive. What was sequenced was PBMCs. CDR3 in DNA: TGTGCCAGCAGCCAGTGGGGGGGCGGCGAGACCCAGTACTTC. This gives the protein CASSQWGGGETQYF.